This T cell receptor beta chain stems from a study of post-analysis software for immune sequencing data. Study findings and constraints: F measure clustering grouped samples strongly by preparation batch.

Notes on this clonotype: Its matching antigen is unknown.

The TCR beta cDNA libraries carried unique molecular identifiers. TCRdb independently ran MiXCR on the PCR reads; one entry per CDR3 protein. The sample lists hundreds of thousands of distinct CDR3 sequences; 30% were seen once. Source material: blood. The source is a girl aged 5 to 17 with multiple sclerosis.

As DNA, the CDR3 is TGCGCCAGCAGCCAAGGTGGATGGGGCCCCTATGGCTACACCTTC. As protein: CASSQGGWGPYGYTF. The gene calls are TRBV4-3 and TRBJ1-2, with a tentative D call TRBD1 (5 bases). The CDR3 is 15 amino acids. CDR1 and CDR2 (germline): LGHNA, YSLEER. The ends were cut back, 1 base at V and 4 bases at J, with 13 bases in the middle.